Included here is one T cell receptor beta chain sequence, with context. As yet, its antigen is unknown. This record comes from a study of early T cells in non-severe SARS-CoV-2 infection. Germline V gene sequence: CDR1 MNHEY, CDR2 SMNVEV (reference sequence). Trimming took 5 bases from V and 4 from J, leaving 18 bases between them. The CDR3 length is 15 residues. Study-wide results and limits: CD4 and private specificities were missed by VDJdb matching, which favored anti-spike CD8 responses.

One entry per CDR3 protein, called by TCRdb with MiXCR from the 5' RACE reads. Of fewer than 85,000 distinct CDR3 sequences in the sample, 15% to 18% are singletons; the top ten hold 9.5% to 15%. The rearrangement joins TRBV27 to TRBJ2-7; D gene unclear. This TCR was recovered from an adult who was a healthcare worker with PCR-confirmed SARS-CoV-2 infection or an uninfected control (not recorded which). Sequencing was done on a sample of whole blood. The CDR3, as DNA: TGTGCCAGCAGTCTGACCCGGACGGTACCTTACGAGCAGTACTTC. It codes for CASSLTRTVPYEQYF.